This note documents a single TCR beta chain sequence. Its antigen is undetermined. The data were taken from a study of shared clonotypes between healthy human individuals. Adults of Caucasian background living in Nashville, Tennessee made up all donors. This CDR3 has 16 amino acids. V lost 5 bases and J lost 5, with 19 bases in between. The germline V gene has CDR1 MDHEN and CDR2 SYDVKM. Some clones are missing from TCRdb's copy, which holds only in-frame ones; the method was immunoSEQ multiplex PCR. The table includes around 700,000 clones, approximately 74% detected once. Points from the study as a whole: Compared with memory subsets, naive subsets generally had larger estimated richness. What limited the represented genetic and exposure-history diversity was the small number of donors. What rarefaction showed was incomplete sorted-subset sequencing despite large depth.

The sequence derives from a woman younger than 45 in good health. The chain combines TRBV28 with TRBJ1-5, with D possibly being TRBD1 (6 bases). What was sequenced was memory CD4+ T cells sorted from blood. Specified subset: CD45RA-negative fraction. The CDR3 reads CASSGLRTGPHQPQHF. The DNA for the CDR3 is TGTGCCAGCAGTGGGTTAAGAACAGGGCCCCATCAGCCCCAGCATTTT.